The subject of this entry is one T cell receptor (beta chain). This specimen belongs to a study of CD8 T cells in Susac syndrome. RNA totalling roughly 0.45 to 1 ug underwent reverse transcription with random hexamers. It was immunoSEQ multiplex PCR that amplified TCR beta CDR3 across 54 Vbeta and 13 Jbeta. TCRdb re-derived calls from the immunoSEQ multiplex PCR reads in MiXCR, one entry per CDR3 protein. The sample records about 160,000 distinct CDR3 sequences, about 92% being singletons. High-throughput TCR beta sequencing covered peripheral CD8+ and CD4+ T cells. TEMRA cells were FACS-enriched, unlike CD8+ and CD4+ T cells, which were negatively isolated. CDR3 length equals 13 residues. Between the trimmed V and J ends, which lost 5 bases and 0 bases, there was a span of 11 bases. CDR1 and CDR2 from the germline V gene are DFQATT and SNEGSKA (reference sequence).

This chain connects TRBV20-1 to TRBJ2-7; a possible D gene is TRBD2 (5 bases). The source material was CD4+ T cells from PBMCs. This sequence originates from a human donor in good health. The CDR3 DNA reads TGCAGTGCTGAAACGGGGAGCTCCTACGAGCAGTACTTC. This sequence encodes CSAETGSSYEQYF.